This TCR beta chain comes out of a study of graft-versus-host responses after intestinal transplantation. The wider study: Recipients received multivisceral, liver-intestinal, or isolated intestinal transplants.

Study observations and caveats: Peak circulating GvH clone levels tracked with early post-transplant HvG declines. GvH clones occurred in recipient marrow; some first appeared in ileum or blood.

Of note for this clone: Its antigen remains unidentified.

V shed 1 base and J 2 bases; nucleotides not matched to a gene: 6. The CDR3 runs to 17 residues. Per the germline V gene, CDR1 is LNHDA and CDR2 is SQIVND (reference sequence). Here immunoSEQ multiplex PCR was the method, and the copy in TCRdb shows in-frame clones only, minus some. Of 84,000 or so clones in the sample, roughly 93% were seen once. The rearrangement links TRBV19 to TRBJ2-3; 10 bases fit TRBD2. The specimen was unstimulated CD8+ T cells sorted from spleen or lymph node cells, collected before transplant. This receptor was taken from a human donor who was the organ donor for an intestinal transplant. DNA of the CDR3: TGTGCCAGTAGTATAGGGGCTAGCGGGGGCCCCACAGATACGCAGTATTTT. This translates into CASSIGASGGPTDTQYF.